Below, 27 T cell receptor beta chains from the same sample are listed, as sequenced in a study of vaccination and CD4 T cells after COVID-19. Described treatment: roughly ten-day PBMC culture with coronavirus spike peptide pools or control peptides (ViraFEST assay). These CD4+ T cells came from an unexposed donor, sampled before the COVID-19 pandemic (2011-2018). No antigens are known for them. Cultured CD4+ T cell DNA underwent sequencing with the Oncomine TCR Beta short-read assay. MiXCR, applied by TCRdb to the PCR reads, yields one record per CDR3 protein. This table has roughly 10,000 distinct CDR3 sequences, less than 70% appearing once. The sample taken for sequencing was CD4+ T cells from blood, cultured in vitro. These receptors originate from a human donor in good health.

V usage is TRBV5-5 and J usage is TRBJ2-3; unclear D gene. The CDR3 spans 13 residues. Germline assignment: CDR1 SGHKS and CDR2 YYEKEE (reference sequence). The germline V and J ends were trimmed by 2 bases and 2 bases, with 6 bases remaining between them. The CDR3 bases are TGTGCCAGCAGCTTTGGGCCCACAGATACGCAGTATTTT. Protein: CASSFGPTDTQYF. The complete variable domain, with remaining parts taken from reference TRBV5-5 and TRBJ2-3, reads DAGVTQSPTHLIKTRGQQVTLRCSPISGHKSVSWYQQVLGQGPQFIFQYYEKEERGRGNFPDRFSARQFPNYSSELNVNALLLGDSALYLCASSFGPTDTQYFGPGTRLTVL.

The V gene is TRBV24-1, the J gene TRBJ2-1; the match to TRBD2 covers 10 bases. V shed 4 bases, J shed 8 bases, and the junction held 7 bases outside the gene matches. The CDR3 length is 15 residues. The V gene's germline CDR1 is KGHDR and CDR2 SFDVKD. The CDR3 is CATSDPGTSVHEQFF. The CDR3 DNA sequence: TGTGCCACCAGTGACCCCGGGACTAGCGTCCATGAGCAGTTCTTC.

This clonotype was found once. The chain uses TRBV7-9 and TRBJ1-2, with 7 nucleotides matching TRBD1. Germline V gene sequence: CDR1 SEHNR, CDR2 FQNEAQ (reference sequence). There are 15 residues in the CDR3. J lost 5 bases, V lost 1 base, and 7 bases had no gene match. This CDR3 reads CASSLEVTGAYGYTF. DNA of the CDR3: TGTGCCAGCAGCTTAGAGGTCACAGGGGCATATGGCTACACCTTC.

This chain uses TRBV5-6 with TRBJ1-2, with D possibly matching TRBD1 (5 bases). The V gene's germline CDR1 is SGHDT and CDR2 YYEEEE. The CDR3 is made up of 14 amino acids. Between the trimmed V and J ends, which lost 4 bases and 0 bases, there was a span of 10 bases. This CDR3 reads CASSPRGANYGYTF. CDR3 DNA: TGTGCCAGCAGCCCTAGGGGCGCTAACTATGGCTACACCTTC.

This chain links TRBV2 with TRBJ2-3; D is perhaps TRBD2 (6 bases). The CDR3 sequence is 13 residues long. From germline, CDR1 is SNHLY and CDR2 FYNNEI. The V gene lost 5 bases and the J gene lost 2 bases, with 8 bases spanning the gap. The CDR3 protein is CASSPLATDTQYF. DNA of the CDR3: TGTGCCAGCAGTCCACTAGCCACAGATACGCAGTATTTT. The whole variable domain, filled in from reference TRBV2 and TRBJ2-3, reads EPEVTQTPSHQVTQMGQEVILRCVPISNHLYFYWYRQILGQKVEFLVSFYNNEISEKSEIFDDQFSVERPDGSNFTLKIRSTKLEDSAMYFCASSPLATDTQYFGPGTRLTVL.

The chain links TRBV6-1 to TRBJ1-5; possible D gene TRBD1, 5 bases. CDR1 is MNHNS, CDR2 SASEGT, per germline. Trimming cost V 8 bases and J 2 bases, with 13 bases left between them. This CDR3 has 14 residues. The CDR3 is CASAGGLGNQPQHF. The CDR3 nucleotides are TGTGCCAGCGCTGGGGGGTTGGGCAATCAGCCCCAGCATTTT.

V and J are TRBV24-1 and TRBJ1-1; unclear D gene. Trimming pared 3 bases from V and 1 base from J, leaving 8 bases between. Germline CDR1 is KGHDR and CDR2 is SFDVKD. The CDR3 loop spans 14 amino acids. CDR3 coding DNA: TGTGCCACCAGTGATGCGTCAACGAACACTGAAGCTTTCTTT. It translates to CATSDASTNTEAFF.

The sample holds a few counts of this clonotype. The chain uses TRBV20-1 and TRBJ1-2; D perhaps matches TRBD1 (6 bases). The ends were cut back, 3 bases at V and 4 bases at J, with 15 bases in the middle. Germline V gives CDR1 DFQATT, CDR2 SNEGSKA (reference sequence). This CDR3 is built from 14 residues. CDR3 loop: CSASEGVGGYGYTF. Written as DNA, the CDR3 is TGCAGTGCTAGTGAGGGGGTTGGCGGCTATGGCTACACCTTC.

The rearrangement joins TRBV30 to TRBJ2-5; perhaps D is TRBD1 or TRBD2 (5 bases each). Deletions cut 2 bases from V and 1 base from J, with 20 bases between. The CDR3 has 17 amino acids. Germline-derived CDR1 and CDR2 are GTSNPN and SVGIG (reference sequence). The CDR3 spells CAWSRDRSSGFQETQYF. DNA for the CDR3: TGTGCCTGGAGTAGGGACCGCTCGTCGGGGTTCCAAGAGACCCAGTACTTC.

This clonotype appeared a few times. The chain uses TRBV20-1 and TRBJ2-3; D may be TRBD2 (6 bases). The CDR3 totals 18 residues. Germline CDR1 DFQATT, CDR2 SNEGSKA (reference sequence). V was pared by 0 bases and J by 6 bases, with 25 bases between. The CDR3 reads CSARDPSAGAALGDTQYF. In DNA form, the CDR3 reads TGCAGTGCTAGAGATCCGTCAGCGGGCGCGGCCCTTGGGGATACGCAGTATTTT.

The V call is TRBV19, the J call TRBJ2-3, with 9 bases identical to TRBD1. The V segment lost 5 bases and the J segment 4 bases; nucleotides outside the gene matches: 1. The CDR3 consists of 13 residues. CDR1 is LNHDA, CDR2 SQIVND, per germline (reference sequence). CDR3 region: CASSRDRADTQYF. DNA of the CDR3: TGTGCCAGTAGTCGGGACAGGGCAGATACGCAGTATTTT.

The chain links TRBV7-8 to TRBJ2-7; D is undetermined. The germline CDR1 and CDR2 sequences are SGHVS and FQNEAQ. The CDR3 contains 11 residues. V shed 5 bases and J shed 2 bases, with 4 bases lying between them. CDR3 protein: CASSRTYEQYF. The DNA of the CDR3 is TGTGCCAGCAGCCGAACCTACGAGCAGTACTTC. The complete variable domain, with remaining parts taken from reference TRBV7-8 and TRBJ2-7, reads GAGVSQSPRYKVAKRGQDVALRCDPISGHVSLFWYQQALGQGPEFLTYFQNEAQLDKSGLPSDRFFAERPEGSVSTLKIQRTQQEDSAVYLCASSRTYEQYFGPGTRLTVT.

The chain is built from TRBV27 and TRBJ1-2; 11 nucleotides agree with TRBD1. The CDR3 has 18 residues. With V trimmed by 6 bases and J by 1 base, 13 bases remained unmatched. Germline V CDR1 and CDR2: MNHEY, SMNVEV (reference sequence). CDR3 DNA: TGTGCCAGCAGGTCCGAAGGGACAGGGGGAATTATTAACTATGGCTACACCTTC. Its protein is CASRSEGTGGIINYGYTF.

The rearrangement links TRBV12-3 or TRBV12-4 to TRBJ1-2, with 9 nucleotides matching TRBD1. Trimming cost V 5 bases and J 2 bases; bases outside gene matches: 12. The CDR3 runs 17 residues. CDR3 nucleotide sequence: TGTGCCAGCAGTCGGTCTTTGTGGGGACAGGGAAACTATGGCTACACCTTC. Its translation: CASSRSLWGQGNYGYTF.

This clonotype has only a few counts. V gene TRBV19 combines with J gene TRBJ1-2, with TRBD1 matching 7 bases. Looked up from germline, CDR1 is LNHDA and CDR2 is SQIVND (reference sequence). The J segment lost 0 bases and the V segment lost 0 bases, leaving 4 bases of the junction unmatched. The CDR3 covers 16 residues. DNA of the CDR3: TGTGCCAGTAGTATAGAACAGGGGATAGCTAACTATGGCTACACCTTC. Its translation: CASSIEQGIANYGYTF.

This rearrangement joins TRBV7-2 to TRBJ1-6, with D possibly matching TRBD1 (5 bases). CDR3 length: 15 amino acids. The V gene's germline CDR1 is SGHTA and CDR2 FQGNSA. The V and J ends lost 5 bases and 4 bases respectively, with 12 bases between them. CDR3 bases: TGTGCCAGCAGCCGACAGTTGACGTATAATTCACCCCTCCACTTT. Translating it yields CASSRQLTYNSPLHF. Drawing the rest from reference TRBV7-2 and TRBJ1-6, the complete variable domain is GAGVSQSPSNKVTEKGKDVELRCDPISGHTALYWYRQSLGQGLEFLIYFQGNSAPDKSGLPSDRFSAERTGGSVSTLTIQRTQQEDSAVYLCASSRQLTYNSPLHFGNGTRLTVT.

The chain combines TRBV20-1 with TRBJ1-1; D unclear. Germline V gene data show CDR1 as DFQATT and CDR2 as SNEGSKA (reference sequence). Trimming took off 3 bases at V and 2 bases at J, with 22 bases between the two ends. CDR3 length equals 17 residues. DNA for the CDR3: TGCAGTGCTAGTGGTATGTGGGCGGCCGCCGGAAACACTGAAGCTTTCTTT. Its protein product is CSASGMWAAAGNTEAFF.

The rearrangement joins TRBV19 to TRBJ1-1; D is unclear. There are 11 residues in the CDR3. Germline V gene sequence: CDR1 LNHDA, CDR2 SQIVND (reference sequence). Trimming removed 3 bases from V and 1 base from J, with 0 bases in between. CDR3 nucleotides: TGTGCCAGTAGTATGAACACTGAAGCTTTCTTT. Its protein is CASSMNTEAFF.

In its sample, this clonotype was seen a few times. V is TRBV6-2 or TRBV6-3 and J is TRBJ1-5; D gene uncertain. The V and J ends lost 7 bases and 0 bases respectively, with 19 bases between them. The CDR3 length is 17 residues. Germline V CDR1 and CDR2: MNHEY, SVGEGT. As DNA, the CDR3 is TGTGCCAGCACCCGAGGCGGCCAGCCGTATAGCAATCAGCCCCAGCATTTT. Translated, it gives CASTRGGQPYSNQPQHF.

CDR3 region: CASSLAKAGGYEQYF. Here the CDR3 DNA reads TGTGCCAGCAGCTTAGCGAAAGCGGGGGGCTACGAGCAGTACTTC. This sequence joins TRBV7-9 and TRBJ2-7, with 9 bases matching TRBD2. Germline assignment: CDR1 SEHNR and CDR2 FQNEAQ (reference sequence). This CDR3 has 15 amino acids. V was clipped by 0 bases and J by 3 bases; unmatched bases: 3.

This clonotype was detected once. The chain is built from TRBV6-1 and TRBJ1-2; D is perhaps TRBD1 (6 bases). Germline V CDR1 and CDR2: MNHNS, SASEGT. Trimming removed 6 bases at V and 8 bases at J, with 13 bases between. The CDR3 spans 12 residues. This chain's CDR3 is CASSVSGVGYTF. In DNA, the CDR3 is TGTGCCAGCAGCGTATCAGGGGTAGGCTACACCTTC.

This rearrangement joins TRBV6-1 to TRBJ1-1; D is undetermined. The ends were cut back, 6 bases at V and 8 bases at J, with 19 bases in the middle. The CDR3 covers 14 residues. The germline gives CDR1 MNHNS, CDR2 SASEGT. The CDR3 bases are TGTGCCAGCAGCCCTCGGCGAGGAACGGGCGAAGCTTTCTTT. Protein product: CASSPRRGTGEAFF.

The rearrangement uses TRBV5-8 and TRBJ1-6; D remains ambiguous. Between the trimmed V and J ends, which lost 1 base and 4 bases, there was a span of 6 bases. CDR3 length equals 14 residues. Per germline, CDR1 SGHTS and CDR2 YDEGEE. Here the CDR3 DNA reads TGTGCCAGCAGCTTGTTCGCGTATAATTCACCCCTCCACTTT. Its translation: CASSLFAYNSPLHF.

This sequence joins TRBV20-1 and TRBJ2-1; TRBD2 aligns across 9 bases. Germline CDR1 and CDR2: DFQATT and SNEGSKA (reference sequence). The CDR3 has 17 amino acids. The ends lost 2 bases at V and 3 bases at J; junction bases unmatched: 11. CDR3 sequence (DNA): TGCAGTGCTAGAAGGGGTAGCGGGAGCTATCTCTACAATGAGCAGTTCTTC. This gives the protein CSARRGSGSYLYNEQFF.

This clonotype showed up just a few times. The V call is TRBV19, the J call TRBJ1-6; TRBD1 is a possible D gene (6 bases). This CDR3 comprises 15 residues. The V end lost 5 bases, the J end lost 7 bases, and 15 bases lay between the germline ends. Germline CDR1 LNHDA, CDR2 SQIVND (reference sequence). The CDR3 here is CASSEQGGGNSPLHF. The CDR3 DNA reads TGTGCCAGTAGTGAACAGGGTGGTGGAAATTCACCCCTCCACTTT.

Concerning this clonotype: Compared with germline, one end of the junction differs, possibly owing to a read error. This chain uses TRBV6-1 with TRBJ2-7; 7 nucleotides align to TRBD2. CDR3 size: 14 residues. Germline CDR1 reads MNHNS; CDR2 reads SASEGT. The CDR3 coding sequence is TGTGCCAGCAGTCCTAAGACTAGCTCCAACGAGCAGTACTTC. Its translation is CASSPKTSSNEQYF.

The DNA for the CDR3 is TGCAGCGTTGACAGGGGCACATTAGGCGAGCAGTACTTC. Protein: CSVDRGTLGEQYF. V is TRBV29-1 and J is TRBJ2-7; maybe TRBD1 (6 bases). CDR1 and CDR2 from the germline V gene are SQVTM and ANQGSEA. The CDR3 loop spans 13 amino acids. The V end lost 3 bases, the J end lost 6 bases, and 15 bases lay between the germline ends.